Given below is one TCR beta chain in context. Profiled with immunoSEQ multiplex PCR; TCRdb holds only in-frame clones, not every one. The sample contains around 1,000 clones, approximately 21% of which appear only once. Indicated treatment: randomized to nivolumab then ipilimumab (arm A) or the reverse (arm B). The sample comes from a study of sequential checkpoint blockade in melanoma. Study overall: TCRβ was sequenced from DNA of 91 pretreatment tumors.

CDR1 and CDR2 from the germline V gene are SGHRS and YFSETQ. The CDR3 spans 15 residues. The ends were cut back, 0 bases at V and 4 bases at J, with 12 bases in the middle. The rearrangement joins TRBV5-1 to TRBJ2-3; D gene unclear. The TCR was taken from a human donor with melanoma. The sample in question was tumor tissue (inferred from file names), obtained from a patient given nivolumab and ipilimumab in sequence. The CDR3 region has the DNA TGCGCCAGCAGCTTGGAGGCACTCAAGGCAGATACGCAGTATTTT. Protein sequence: CASSLEALKADTQYF.